This passage covers 29 T cell receptor beta chains from one sample sequenced in a study of cytomegalovirus exposure and HLA in healthy donors. The PCR ran on 60 Vbeta and 13 Jbeta primers. Profiling relied on immunoSEQ multiplex PCR, and the TCRdb table lists in-frame clones only, not all of them. The sample lists about 120,000 clones; 80% were seen once. Sequenced: PBMCs. These receptors all come from a female donor in good health and CMV-seronegative.

This clone has just one count. The V gene is TRBV9, the J gene TRBJ2-1; 8 bases are shared with TRBD2. This CDR3 comprises 13 residues. The junction had 4 bases not matched to a gene; V was cut back by 5 bases and J by 6 bases. Germline-derived CDR1 and CDR2 are SGDLS and YYNGEE. The CDR3 bases are TGTGCCAGCAGTACGGGGGGGGGCAATGAGCAGTTCTTC. It encodes CASSTGGGNEQFF.

V and J are TRBV28 and TRBJ2-2, with D maybe TRBD2 (6 bases). The V and J ends lost 2 bases and 0 bases respectively, with 10 bases between them. Per germline, CDR1 MDHEN and CDR2 SYDVKM. The CDR3 runs to 16 residues. In DNA form, the CDR3 reads TGTGCCAGCAGTTTAGGGTCGGGGGCGAACACCGGGGAGCTGTTTTTT. This sequence encodes CASSLGSGANTGELFF.

The chain employs TRBV29-1 and TRBJ2-4; D may be TRBD2 (5 bases). Germline V lookup: CDR1 SQVTM, CDR2 ANQGSEA. V dropped 6 bases and J dropped 3 bases, with 12 bases sitting between them. The CDR3 is made up of 13 amino acids. In nucleotides, the CDR3 is TGCAGCGTCGCGGAGGTAGTCAAAAACATTCAGTACTTC. It encodes CSVAEVVKNIQYF.

This chain links TRBV6-5 with TRBJ1-2, with a possible D match to TRBD1 (6 bases). Germline assignment: CDR1 MNHEY and CDR2 SVGAGI. CDR3 length equals 14 residues. The ends were cut back, 7 bases at V and 4 bases at J, with 16 bases in the middle. CDR3 DNA sequence: TGTGCCAGCACTTTACGCCGGGGGGCCTATGGCTACACCTTC. This codes for CASTLRRGAYGYTF.

The chain uses TRBV4-1 and TRBJ2-4, with 11 bases fitting TRBD2. This CDR3 has 17 amino acids. Germline-derived CDR1 and CDR2 are MGHRA and YSYEKL. Trimming cost V 2 bases and J 6 bases; bases outside gene matches: 9. CDR3 residues: CASSQSTSTSGRNIQYF. CDR3 bases: TGCGCCAGCAGCCAAAGTACGAGTACTAGCGGGAGAAACATTCAGTACTTC.

V is TRBV7-9 and J is TRBJ2-5, with 8 bases fitting TRBD2. Germline V gene data show CDR1 as SEHNR and CDR2 as FQNEAQ (reference sequence). Losses at the gene ends were 10 bases for V and 2 bases for J; bases not matched to a gene: 6. The length of the CDR3 is 13 residues. This CDR3 reads CATLPSGQETQYF. The CDR3 DNA reads as TGTGCCACCCTGCCTAGCGGGCAAGAGACCCAGTACTTC.

This clone was detected only a few times. The rearrangement uses TRBV2 and TRBJ2-1; a possible D gene is TRBD1 (6 bases). V lost 5 bases and J 9 bases, leaving 17 bases between the germline ends. Germline CDR1 is SNHLY and CDR2 is FYNNEI. This CDR3 region has 14 residues. CDR3 nucleotide sequence: TGTGCCAGCAGTCCCGAAGCTCGGACAGCTGAGCAGTTCTTC. Translation: CASSPEARTAEQFF. Full variable domain (remainder filled in from reference TRBV2 and TRBJ2-1): EPEVTQTPSHQVTQMGQEVILRCVPISNHLYFYWYRQILGQKVEFLVSFYNNEISEKSEIFDDQFSVERPDGSNFTLKIRSTKLEDSAMYFCASSPEARTAEQFFGPGTRLTVL.

The rearrangement uses TRBV4-1 and TRBJ2-1, with TRBD2 matching over 11 bases. The junction had 8 bases not matched to a gene; V was cut back by 2 bases and J by 5 bases. CDR1 is MGHRA, CDR2 YSYEKL, per germline. There are 17 residues in the CDR3. The CDR3, as DNA: TGCGCCAGCAGCCAAATCCCGACTAGCGGGATCGACAATGAGCAGTTCTTC. As protein: CASSQIPTSGIDNEQFF.

The V and J genes are TRBV30 and TRBJ2-2; D is perhaps TRBD2 (6 bases). The germline CDR1 and CDR2 sequences are GTSNPN and SVGIG (reference sequence). This CDR3 has 14 residues. The germline V and J ends were trimmed by 3 bases and 4 bases, with 12 bases remaining between them. In DNA, the CDR3 is TGTGCCTGGAGGCTGGTGGGACTCACCGGGGAGCTGTTTTTT. Translated, it gives CAWRLVGLTGELFF.

The chain uses TRBV4-1 and TRBJ2-3, with 8 bases lining up with TRBD1. The CDR3 covers 15 residues. The germline V gene has CDR1 MGHRA and CDR2 YSYEKL. Trimming removed 8 bases from V and 0 bases from J; junction bases left unmatched: 7. Here the CDR3 DNA reads TGCGCCAGCCAACCTAGGACAGGGAGCACAGATACGCAGTATTTT. It translates to CASQPRTGSTDTQYF.

The genes are TRBV4-1 and TRBJ2-1; D may be TRBD2 (6 bases). The CDR3 extends over 15 amino acids. Trimming left V 4 bases short and J 6 bases short, with 16 bases between. Germline CDR1 and CDR2: MGHRA and YSYEKL. CDR3 sequence: CASSPRGLPGNEQFF. The CDR3 nucleotides are TGCGCCAGCAGCCCCCGGGGGTTACCTGGCAATGAGCAGTTCTTC.

This rearrangement joins TRBV11-2 to TRBJ1-2, with 9 bases fitting TRBD1. Losses at the gene ends were 1 base for V and 2 bases for J; bases not matched to a gene: 5. The CDR3 has 16 amino acids. Germline V gives CDR1 SGHAT, CDR2 FQNNGV. For the CDR3, the DNA is TGTGCCAGCAGCTTAGCCGGGACAGGGAAAAACTATGGCTACACCTTC. Translating gives CASSLAGTGKNYGYTF.

The chain combines TRBV7-9 with TRBJ2-1; the match to TRBD2 covers 8 bases. The CDR3 contains 15 residues. V was pared by 0 bases and J by 6 bases, with 4 bases of the junction left unmatched. Germline lookup yields CDR1 SEHNR and CDR2 FQNEAQ (reference sequence). The CDR3 sequence: CASSLAGLVSNEQFF. CDR3 DNA sequence: TGTGCCAGCAGCTTAGCGGGACTAGTGTCCAATGAGCAGTTCTTC.

The chain links TRBV29-1 to TRBJ1-2; 10 bases agree with TRBD1. The CDR3 length is 13 residues. Per germline, CDR1 SQVTM and CDR2 ANQGSEA. J gave up 1 base and V 7 bases, and 3 bases lay outside the gene matches. DNA of the CDR3: TGCAGCGCCGGACAGGGGGGTAACTATGGCTACACCTTC. It translates to CSAGQGGNYGYTF.

This rearrangement joins TRBV7-8 to TRBJ1-1; 10 bases agree with TRBD1. Germline CDR1 reads SGHVS; CDR2 reads FQNEAQ. The V and J ends lost 4 bases and 4 bases, in that order; junction bases with no gene match: 9. The CDR3 sequence is 16 residues long. CDR3 sequence reads: CASSSRDRGSGTEAFF. The DNA of the CDR3 is TGTGCCAGCAGCTCCCGGGACAGGGGTTCGGGCACTGAAGCTTTCTTT. The full variable domain, rest sourced from reference TRBV7-8 and TRBJ1-1, is GAGVSQSPRYKVAKRGQDVALRCDPISGHVSLFWYQQALGQGPEFLTYFQNEAQLDKSGLPSDRFFAERPEGSVSTLKIQRTQQEDSAVYLCASSSRDRGSGTEAFFGQGTRLTVV.

The chain links TRBV6-1 to TRBJ2-7, with 9 bases lining up with TRBD1. The germline gives CDR1 MNHNS, CDR2 SASEGT. This CDR3 contains 15 residues. V gave up 6 bases and J gave up 7 bases; unmatched junction bases: 13. This chain's CDR3 is CASRITGGSGQEQYF. The DNA for the CDR3 is TGTGCCAGCAGGATTACAGGGGGCTCGGGGCAAGAGCAGTACTTC.

This clone came up once. This chain links TRBV9 with TRBJ2-1; D is perhaps TRBD2 (5 bases). The ends were cut back, 0 bases at V and 2 bases at J, with 6 bases in the middle. Germline V gene lookup returns CDR1 SGDLS and CDR2 YYNGEE. This CDR3 comprises 14 residues. The CDR3 DNA is TGTGCCAGCAGCGTAGACGGGACCTACAATGAGCAGTTCTTC. This codes for CASSVDGTYNEQFF.

This chain connects TRBV10-3 to TRBJ2-1, with 9 bases fitting TRBD2. The germline V gene has CDR1 ENHRY and CDR2 SYGVKD. V lost 6 bases to trimming and J lost 0 bases; unmatched junction nucleotides: 3. CDR3 length: 15 amino acids. CDR3 sequence (DNA): TGTGCCATCAGAAGCGGGGGGAGCTCCTACAATGAGCAGTTCTTC. The encoded protein is CAIRSGGSSYNEQFF.

The chain has TRBV19 and TRBJ1-2; 10 nucleotides match TRBD1. V shed 7 bases and J 8 bases; nucleotides not matched to a gene: 13. The CDR3 consists of 15 residues. Germline V gene lookup returns CDR1 LNHDA and CDR2 SQIVND (reference sequence). The CDR3 sequence is CASTPIDRGPDGYTF. Here the CDR3 DNA reads TGTGCCAGTACCCCGATTGACAGGGGGCCGGACGGCTACACCTTC.

The chain employs TRBV19 and TRBJ1-5; 7 nucleotides agree with TRBD1. The junction had 3 bases not matched to a gene; V was cut back by 3 bases and J by 1 base. CDR1 LNHDA and CDR2 SQIVND come from the germline V gene (reference sequence). The length of the CDR3 is 15 residues. In nucleotides, the CDR3 is TGTGCCAGTAGTATTGGGACAGCGAGCAATCAGCCCCAGCATTTT. Protein sequence: CASSIGTASNQPQHF.

This clone occurred once. This rearrangement joins TRBV7-9 to TRBJ2-7; D may be TRBD1 (6 bases). The V gene lost 5 bases and the J gene lost 4 bases, with 18 bases spanning the gap. CDR1 is SEHNR and CDR2 is FQNEAQ in the germline V gene (reference sequence). CDR3 length: 15 residues. The CDR3, as DNA: TGTGCCAGCAGCCCCCCCGGACAGTATGTTTACGAGCAGTACTTC. As protein: CASSPPGQYVYEQYF.

The chain is built from TRBV28 and TRBJ2-5; perhaps TRBD1 as D (6 bases). This CDR3 contains 14 residues. V lost 5 bases, J lost 6 bases, and 16 bases lay in between. Germline CDR1 reads MDHEN; CDR2 reads SYDVKM. The DNA for the CDR3 is TGTGCCAGCAGTGGACAGAAGGGGCCCCAGACCCAGTACTTC. This codes for CASSGQKGPQTQYF.

The chain employs TRBV4-1 and TRBJ1-6, with D unclear. CDR1 MGHRA and CDR2 YSYEKL come from the germline V gene. V was cut by 0 bases and J by 9 bases, with 12 bases left in between. The CDR3 is 15 residues long. Here the CDR3 reads CASSQDQSRSSPLHF. The CDR3 coding sequence is TGCGCCAGCAGCCAAGACCAGTCCAGAAGTTCACCCCTCCACTTT.

The rearrangement uses TRBV11-2 and TRBJ2-1, with 13 bases that match TRBD2. Germline CDR1 reads SGHAT; CDR2 reads FQNNGV. After removal of 2 bases from V and 8 bases from J, the junction contained 6 bases not matched to a gene. This CDR3 is 16 amino acids long. CDR3 nucleotides: TGTGCCAGCAGCTTATTAACTAGCGGGGGGGCCTATGAGCAGTTCTTC. Translated, it gives CASSLLTSGGAYEQFF.

In DNA, the CDR3 is TGTGCCACTAGGGACAGGGCCGGGGACACTGAAGCTTTCTTT. It yields the protein CATRDRAGDTEAFF. The V call is TRBV6-1, the J call TRBJ1-1; 9 bases fit TRBD1. Germline trimming cut 10 bases from V and 3 bases from J; bases unmatched to any gene: 9. This CDR3 has 14 amino acids. The germline V gene encodes CDR1 MNHNS and CDR2 SASEGT.

The chain uses TRBV10-3 and TRBJ1-1, with TRBD1 as a possible D gene (6 bases). The CDR3 is 11 residues long. The germline V and J ends were trimmed by 5 bases and 7 bases, with 8 bases remaining between them. Germline V gives CDR1 ENHRY, CDR2 SYGVKD. CDR3 bases: TGTGCCATCAGTTCGGACAGTGAAGCTTTCTTT. It encodes CAISSDSEAFF.

This clone was counted between two and nine times. The chain has TRBV6-5 and TRBJ2-1; 7 bases align to TRBD2. The CDR3 runs to 15 residues. J gave up 4 bases and V 3 bases, and 6 bases lay outside the gene matches. CDR1 is MNHEY, CDR2 SVGAGI, per germline. Here the CDR3 DNA reads TGTGCCAGCAGTTATCGAGCGGGGTCGTACAATGAGCAGTTCTTC. Amino acids: CASSYRAGSYNEQFF.

This clone was seen only a few times. V usage is TRBV7-8 and J usage is TRBJ1-6; D ambiguous. The CDR3 extends over 15 amino acids. The V end was cut by 4 bases, the J end by 7 bases, with 14 bases between. The germline V gene encodes CDR1 SGHVS and CDR2 FQNEAQ. The CDR3 spells CASSWAGVSNSPLHF. The CDR3 DNA reads TGTGCCAGCAGCTGGGCCGGTGTGTCGAATTCACCCCTCCACTTT.

V is TRBV30 and J is TRBJ2-1, with D perhaps matching TRBD2 (5 bases). V was clipped by 4 bases and J by 6 bases, with 13 bases between them. This CDR3 comprises 13 residues. Per germline, CDR1 GTSNPN and CDR2 SVGIG (reference sequence). This CDR3 is CAWTPDSTNEQFF. CDR3 in DNA: TGTGCCTGGACCCCGGACTCCACCAATGAGCAGTTCTTC.